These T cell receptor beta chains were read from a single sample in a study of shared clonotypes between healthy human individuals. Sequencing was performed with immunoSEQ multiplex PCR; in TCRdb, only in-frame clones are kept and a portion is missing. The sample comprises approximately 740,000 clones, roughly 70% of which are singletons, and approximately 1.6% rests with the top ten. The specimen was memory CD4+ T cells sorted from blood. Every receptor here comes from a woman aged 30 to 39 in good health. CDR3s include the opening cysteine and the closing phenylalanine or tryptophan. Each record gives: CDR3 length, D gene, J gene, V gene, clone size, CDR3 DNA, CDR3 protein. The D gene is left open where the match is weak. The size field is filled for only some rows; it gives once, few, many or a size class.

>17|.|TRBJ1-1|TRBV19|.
TGTGCCAGTAGTATAGAGGCCGAGGGGGTGGTGAACACTGAAGCTTTCTTT
CASSIEAEGVVNTEAFF
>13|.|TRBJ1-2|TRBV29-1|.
TGCAGCGTTGACGGAACAGGGCCCTATGGCTACACCTTC
CSVDGTGPYGYTF
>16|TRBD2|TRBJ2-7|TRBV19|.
TGTGCCAGTAGTCTCGGTGGCGGGAGGGCAATGTACGAGCAGTACTTC
CASSLGGGRAMYEQYF
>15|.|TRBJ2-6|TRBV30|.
TGTGCCTGGAGTGTTGCAGCCTCTGGGGCCAACGTCCTGACTTTC
CAWSVAASGANVLTF
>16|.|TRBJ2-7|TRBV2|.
TGTGCCAGCAGTCAATTCTCGCGGAGGGCATTCGACGAGCAGTACTTC
CASSQFSRRAFDEQYF
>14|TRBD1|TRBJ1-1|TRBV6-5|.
TGTGCCAGCAGCGGACGGACAGGGGACACCGAAGCTTTCTTT
CASSGRTGDTEAFF
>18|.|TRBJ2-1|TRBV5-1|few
TGCGCCAGCAGCTTGGACCCCCCGGGACAAGCAGGGTTGGGTGAGCAGTTCTTC
CASSLDPPGQAGLGEQFF
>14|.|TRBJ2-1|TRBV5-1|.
TGCGCCAGCAGCTTGGTCGTAGGCCACAATGAGCAGTTCTTC
CASSLVVGHNEQFF
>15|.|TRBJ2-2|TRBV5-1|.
TGCGCCAGCAGCTTGGGACTGGTATCCCCCGGGGAGCTGTTTTTT
CASSLGLVSPGELFF
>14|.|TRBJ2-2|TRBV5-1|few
TGCGCCAGCAGCCCGGACACGAACACCGGGGAGCTGTTTTTT
CASSPDTNTGELFF
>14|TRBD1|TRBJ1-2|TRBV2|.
TGTGCCAGCAGATATACAGGGGGCGCGAATGGCTACACCTTC
CASRYTGGANGYTF
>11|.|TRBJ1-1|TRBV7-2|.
TGTGCCAGCAGCATGACTGTGGGGCTTTTCTTT
CASSMTVGLFF
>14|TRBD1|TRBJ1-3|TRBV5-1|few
TGCGCCAGCAGCGCCGGGACAGAAGGAAACACCATATATTTT
CASSAGTEGNTIYF
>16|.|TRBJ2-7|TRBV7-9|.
TGTGCCAGCAGCTTGGTTGCTTTCCGGGGGCGATACGAGCAGTACTTC
CASSLVAFRGRYEQYF
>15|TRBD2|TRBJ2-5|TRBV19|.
TGTGCCAGTAGTCCTTCAACTAGCGGGGGAGAGACCCAGTACTTC
CASSPSTSGGETQYF
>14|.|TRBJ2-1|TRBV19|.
TGTGCCAGTAGTCTATTACTACGGACCAATGAGCAGTTCTTC
CASSLLLRTNEQFF
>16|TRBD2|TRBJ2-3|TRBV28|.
TGTGCCAGCAGTTTTGGAGTAGCGGGCTCCACAGATACGCAGTATTTT
CASSFGVAGSTDTQYF
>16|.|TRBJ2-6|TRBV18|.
TGTGCCAGCTCACCTTTACGGGCCTCTGGGGCCAACGTCCTGACTTTC
CASSPLRASGANVLTF
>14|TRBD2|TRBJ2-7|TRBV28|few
TGTGCGGTCGGGACTAGCGGGAGATCCGACGAGCAGTACTTC
CAVGTSGRSDEQYF
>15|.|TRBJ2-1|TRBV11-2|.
TGTGCCAGCAGCTTAGATAGCGGCACCTACAATGAGCAGTTCTTC
CASSLDSGTYNEQFF
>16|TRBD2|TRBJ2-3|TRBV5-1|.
TGCGCCAGCAGCCCCGGGACTAGCGCCACCACAGATACGCAGTATTTT
CASSPGTSATTDTQYF
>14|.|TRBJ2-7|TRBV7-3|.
TGTGCCAGCAGCTCTATGGACGGTCCCTACGAGCAGTACTTC
CASSSMDGPYEQYF
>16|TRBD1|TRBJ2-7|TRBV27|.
TGTGCCAGCAGTTTTTCCCTGGCAGGGGGCCAGGACGAGCAGTACTTC
CASSFSLAGGQDEQYF
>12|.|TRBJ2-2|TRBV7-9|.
TGTGCCAGCAGATCAGGCACCGGGGAGCTGTTTTTT
CASRSGTGELFF
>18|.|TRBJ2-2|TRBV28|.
TGTGCCAGCAGCTACGTCGGGGGCTGGGGGCGGAACACCGGGGAGCTGTTTTTT
CASSYVGGWGRNTGELFF
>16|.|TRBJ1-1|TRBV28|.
TGTGCCAGCAGTTTATACACGCGGAGCTTGAACACTGAAGCTTTCTTT
CASSLYTRSLNTEAFF
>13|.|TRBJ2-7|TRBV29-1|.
TGCAGCGCCGTAGGGGGGAGACAAGACGAGCAGTACTTC
CSAVGGRQDEQYF
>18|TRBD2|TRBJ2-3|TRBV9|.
TGTGCCAGCAGCGTACTTCCTACTAGCGGCTATAGCACAGATACGCAGTATTTT
CASSVLPTSGYSTDTQYF
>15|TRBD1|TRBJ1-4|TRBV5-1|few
TGCGCCAGCAGCTGGGGGACAGGGACTAATGAAAAACTGTTTTTT
CASSWGTGTNEKLFF
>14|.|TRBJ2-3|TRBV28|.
TGTGCCAGCACCCCTGAGCGCCTCACAGATACGCAGTATTTT
CASTPERLTDTQYF
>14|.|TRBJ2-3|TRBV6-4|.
TGTGCCAGCAGTGTATCGACAGCAACAGATACGCAGTATTTT
CASSVSTATDTQYF
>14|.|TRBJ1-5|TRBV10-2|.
TGCGCCAGCAGTGAGTCGAAATGGATTCAGCCCCAGCATTTT
CASSESKWIQPQHF
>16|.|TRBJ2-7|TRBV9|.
TGTGCCAGCAGCGTGGGGGGATGGGCGAGCTCCTACGAGCAGTACTTC
CASSVGGWASSYEQYF